The 10 T cell receptor beta chains given below trace back to one sample, sequenced in a study of cytomegalovirus exposure and HLA in healthy donors. 13 Jbeta primers and 60 Vbeta primers were used for the PCR. Clones were read by immunoSEQ multiplex PCR, and TCRdb kept only the in-frame ones, dropping some. Of approximately 240,000 clones in the sample, around four fifths were seen once. Sequencing input: PBMCs. The receptors were gathered from a woman aged 60 to 75 in good health and CMV-seropositive.

This rearrangement joins TRBV5-6 to TRBJ2-7; D perhaps matches TRBD2 (6 bases). The germline CDR1 and CDR2 sequences are SGHDT and YYEEEE. The V end lost 2 bases, the J end lost 0 bases, and 6 bases lay between the germline ends. The CDR3 sequence is 13 residues long. CDR3 DNA: TGTGCCAGCAGCTTCGGGAGCTCCTACGAGCAGTACTTC. Its translation: CASSFGSSYEQYF.

This clone appeared a single time. The rearrangement joins TRBV7-9 to TRBJ2-3, with 7 bases lining up with TRBD2. The CDR3 has 12 amino acids. V dropped 4 bases and J dropped 5; count of bases not matched to a gene: 0. CDR1 is SEHNR, CDR2 FQNEAQ, per germline (reference sequence). DNA of the CDR3: TGTGCCAGCAGCTGGACTAGAGATACGCAGTATTTT. The encoded protein is CASSWTRDTQYF.

The gene calls are TRBV5-4 and TRBJ2-5, with 11 bases fitting TRBD2. The germline V gene has CDR1 SGHNT and CDR2 YYREEE (reference sequence). The CDR3 covers 15 residues. V trimming: 0 bases; J trimming: 2 bases; junction bases outside the gene matches: 0. In nucleotides, the CDR3 is TGTGCCAGCAGCTTGGGACTAGCGGGACAAGAGACCCAGTACTTC. Translated: CASSLGLAGQETQYF.

The chain uses TRBV27 and TRBJ2-1, with TRBD1 as a possible D gene (6 bases). Germline V lookup: CDR1 MNHEY, CDR2 SMNVEV (reference sequence). V was clipped by 5 bases and J by 14 bases, with 19 bases between them. The CDR3 is made up of 13 amino acids. The DNA of the CDR3 is TGTGCCAGCAGTGTAACTCCAGGGGCCAGGGAGTTCTTC. It yields the protein CASSVTPGAREFF.

The rearrangement links TRBV15 to TRBJ1-5, with D unresolved. The V gene lost 1 base and the J gene lost 7 bases, with 17 bases spanning the gap. Germline-derived CDR1 and CDR2 are LNHNV and YYDKDF (reference sequence). The CDR3 sequence is 16 residues long. CDR3 residues: CATSRGTPAGGQPQHF. The CDR3 coding sequence is TGTGCCACCAGCAGAGGAACCCCGGCGGGAGGGCAGCCCCAGCATTTT.

The chain joins TRBV6-5 to TRBJ1-4; D possibly corresponds to TRBD1 (5 bases). V was clipped by 6 bases and J by 4 bases, with 15 bases between them. This CDR3 contains 15 residues. Germline CDR1 is MNHEY and CDR2 is SVGAGI. DNA of the CDR3: TGTGCCAGCAGCTCACGGGGGGACGTTAATGAAAAACTGTTTTTT. Encoded protein: CASSSRGDVNEKLFF.

This chain links TRBV9 with TRBJ1-3; unclear D gene. Trimming removed 6 bases at V and 4 bases at J, with 17 bases between. The CDR3 runs 15 residues. Looked up from germline, CDR1 is SGDLS and CDR2 is YYNGEE. CDR3 residues: CASTQAPRPGNTIYF. The CDR3 bases are TGTGCCAGCACCCAAGCGCCACGGCCGGGAAACACCATATATTTT.

The chain couples TRBV30 to TRBJ2-2; 7 bases are a match to TRBD2. After removal of 0 bases from V and 6 bases from J, the junction contained 7 bases not matched to a gene. This CDR3 spans 15 amino acids. Germline lookup yields CDR1 GTSNPN and CDR2 SVGIG (reference sequence). The CDR3 nucleotides are TGTGCCTGGAGTGTAATGGGGAGGGCGTCCGGGGAGCTGTTTTTT. Its translation: CAWSVMGRASGELFF. Complete variable domain (other parts from reference TRBV30 and TRBJ2-2): SQTIHQWPATLVQPVGSPLSLECTVEGTSNPNLYWYRQAAGRGLQLLFYSVGIGQISSEVPQNLSASRPQDRQFILSSKKLLLSDSGFYLCAWSVMGRASGELFFGEGSRLTVL.

The chain recombines TRBV29-1 with TRBJ2-1, with 8 bases fitting TRBD2. Trimming took 6 bases from V and 7 from J; bases not matched to a gene: 20. This CDR3 comprises 17 residues. CDR1 SQVTM and CDR2 ANQGSEA come from the germline V gene. The DNA of the CDR3 is TGCAGCGTCGATGGTTTAGCTTACGGGGGGGCAGGGAATGAGCAGTTCTTC. Amino acids: CSVDGLAYGGAGNEQFF.

The rearrangement links TRBV15 to TRBJ2-2; 7 bases line up with TRBD1. With 1 base clipped from V and 1 base from J, the junction kept 0 bases outside the gene matches. Germline CDR1 LNHNV, CDR2 YYDKDF (reference sequence). This CDR3 is 15 amino acids long. The CDR3 is CATSRGTGNTGELFF. In DNA form, the CDR3 reads TGTGCCACCAGCAGAGGGACAGGGAACACCGGGGAGCTGTTTTTT.